The TCR beta chain under discussion was sequenced for a study of T cells in localized non-small cell lung cancer. Study-wide results and caveats: The tumor had only one region sequenced, so heterogeneity remains possible. Appearances in adjacent lung were noted for a median approximately 50 of the top 100 tumor clones.

With respect to this clone: No antigen is known for it.

Per the germline V gene, CDR1 is MNHEY and CDR2 is SVGAGI. The CDR3 covers 13 residues. V lost 5 bases, J lost 4 bases, and 5 bases stayed unmatched. Method: immunoSEQ multiplex PCR; TCRdb's copy keeps in-frame clones and lacks some. The sample consists of tens of thousands of clones, over 80% of them appearing once. The TCR was taken from a man between 35 and 75 years old with stage II squamous cell lung carcinoma. This chain uses TRBV6-5 with TRBJ2-7; 7 bases are a match to TRBD2. Sequencing was performed on PBMCs, taken before any cancer treatment. For the CDR3, the DNA is TGTGCCAGCAGTGTGGGACTACCTTACGAGCAGTACTTC. Translating it yields CASSVGLPYEQYF.